This is a list of T cell receptor beta chains from one sample in a study of cytomegalovirus exposure and HLA in healthy donors. Assay used: immunoSEQ multiplex PCR; TCRdb lists only in-frame clones, some missing. This repertoire includes 100,000 to 150,000 clones. Material for sequencing was PBMCs. The receptor source for this set is a man aged 18 to 29 in good health and CMV-seronegative. Both conserved end residues are part of each CDR3. D genes are given only for firm matches.

V,J,D,CDR3,DNA
TRBV13,TRBJ1-2,-,CASSPRLRTENYGYTF,TGTGCCAGCAGCCCCCGCTTGCGAACCGAAAACTATGGCTACACCTTC
TRBV25-1,TRBJ2-7,-,CASSGGQVYEQYF,TGTGCCAGCAGTGGGGGGCAGGTCTACGAGCAGTACTTC
TRBV1,TRBJ2-3,-,CTSSPPTSGNTDTQYF,TGCACCAGCAGCCCCCCCACTAGCGGGAACACAGATACGCAGTATTTT
TRBV5-4,TRBJ2-2,-,CASSPRGVNTGELFF,TGTGCCAGCAGCCCTCGCGGGGTAAACACCGGGGAGCTGTTTTTT
TRBV6-1,TRBJ1-6,TRBD1,CASRMTGADSPLHF,TGTGCCAGCAGGATGACAGGGGCAGATTCACCCCTCCACTTT
TRBV5-1,TRBJ2-3,-,CASSPRGGLSTDTQYF,TGCGCCAGCAGCCCCAGGGGCGGGCTTAGCACAGATACGCAGTATTTT
TRBV18,TRBJ1-1,TRBD1,CASSPPTGSAEAFF,TGTGCCAGCTCACCACCGACAGGGTCTGCTGAAGCTTTCTTT
TRBV18,TRBJ2-7,TRBD1,CASSLVPGQGYEQYF,TGTGCCAGCTCCCTGGTTCCGGGACAGGGCTACGAGCAGTACTTC
TRBV19,TRBJ2-3,TRBD2,CASSIDRLAGTTDTQYF,TGTGCCAGTAGTATAGATCGGTTAGCGGGAACCACAGATACGCAGTATTTT
TRBV27,TRBJ2-2,-,CASRAGVANTGELFF,TGTGCCAGCAGGGCCGGGGTCGCGAACACCGGGGAGCTGTTTTTT
TRBV14,TRBJ1-1,TRBD1,CASSPFGTGAEAFF,TGTGCCAGCAGCCCATTCGGGACAGGGGCTGAAGCTTTCTTT
TRBV6-6,TRBJ1-5,-,CASSVRGGGNQPQHF,TGTGCCAGCAGCGTAAGGGGAGGCGGCAATCAGCCCCAGCATTTT
TRBV5-6,TRBJ2-7,TRBD2,CASSLLASGSREQYF,TGTGCCAGCAGCTTGCTGGCTAGCGGGAGTCGCGAGCAGTACTTC
TRBV5-1,TRBJ2-5,TRBD1,CASSFDRVLGEQYF,TGCGCCAGCAGCTTTGACAGGGTTTTGGGAGAGCAGTACTTC
TRBV30,TRBJ2-1,-,CAWERTIQGNEQFF,TGTGCCTGGGAGAGGACAATCCAGGGCAATGAGCAGTTCTTC
TRBV6-1,TRBJ2-1,TRBD2,CASSEAGPGGYNEQFF,TGTGCCAGCAGTGAAGCGGGACCGGGAGGGTACAATGAGCAGTTCTTC
TRBV18,TRBJ2-4,TRBD1,CASSLSGSPDRVAKNIQYF,TGTGCCAGCTCTCTTAGTGGCAGCCCGGACAGGGTAGCCAAAAACATTCAGTACTTC
TRBV4-2,TRBJ2-1,TRBD1,CASSQEADRVSEQFF,TGTGCCAGCAGCCAAGAAGCGGACAGGGTGAGTGAGCAGTTCTTC
TRBV15,TRBJ2-7,TRBD1,CATSRGGQGRLEQYF,TGTGCCACCAGCAGAGGGGGACAGGGAAGGCTCGAGCAGTACTTC
TRBV4-2,TRBJ1-1,TRBD1,CASSQRDRGTEAFF,TGTGCCAGCAGCCAGCGGGACAGGGGCACTGAAGCTTTCTTT
TRBV11-2,TRBJ2-2,-,CASSLVDYTGELFF,TGTGCCAGCAGCTTAGTGGACTACACCGGGGAGCTGTTTTTT
TRBV5-1,TRBJ2-2,-,CASSNRPGLKTGELFF,TGCGCCAGCAGCAATCGCCCGGGACTTAAGACCGGGGAGCTGTTTTTT
TRBV6-1,TRBJ1-5,-,CASTVRASSNQPQHF,TGTGCCAGCACCGTGAGGGCCTCCAGCAATCAGCCCCAGCATTTT